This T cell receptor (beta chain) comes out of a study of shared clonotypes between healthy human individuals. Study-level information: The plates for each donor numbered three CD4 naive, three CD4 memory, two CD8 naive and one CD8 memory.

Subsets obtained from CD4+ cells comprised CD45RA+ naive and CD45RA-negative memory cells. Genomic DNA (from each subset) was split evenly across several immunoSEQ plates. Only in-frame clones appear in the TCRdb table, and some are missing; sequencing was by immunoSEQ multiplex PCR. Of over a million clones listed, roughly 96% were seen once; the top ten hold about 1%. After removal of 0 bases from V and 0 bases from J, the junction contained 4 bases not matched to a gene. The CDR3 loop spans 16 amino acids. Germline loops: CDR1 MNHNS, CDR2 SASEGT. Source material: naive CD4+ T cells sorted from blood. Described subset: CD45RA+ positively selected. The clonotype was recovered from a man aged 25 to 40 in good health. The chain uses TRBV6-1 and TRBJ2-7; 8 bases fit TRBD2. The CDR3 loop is CASSEALAGYSYEQYF. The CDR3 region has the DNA TGTGCCAGCAGTGAAGCCCTAGCGGGTTACTCCTACGAGCAGTACTTC.